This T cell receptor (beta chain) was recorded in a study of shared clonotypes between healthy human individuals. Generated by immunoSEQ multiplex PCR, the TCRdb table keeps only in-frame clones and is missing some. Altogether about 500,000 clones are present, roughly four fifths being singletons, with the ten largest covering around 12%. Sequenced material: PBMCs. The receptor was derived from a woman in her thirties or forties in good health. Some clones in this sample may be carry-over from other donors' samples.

DNA for the CDR3: TGTGCCAGCAGCCCAAGCCTGTCCTACGAGCAGTACTTC. This sequence encodes CASSPSLSYEQYF. The rearrangement uses TRBV7-8 and TRBJ2-7; D gene ambiguous. This CDR3 has 13 residues. With 5 bases removed from V and 1 base from J, the gap between germline ends came to 9 bases. Germline CDR1 is SGHVS and CDR2 is FQNEAQ.